Sequencing of this T cell receptor (beta chain) was carried out in a study of cytomegalovirus exposure and HLA in healthy donors. This PCR relied on a set of 60 Vbeta primers and 13 Jbeta primers. Produced via immunoSEQ multiplex PCR; TCRdb's table is partial and in-frame only. The table has fewer than 350,000 clones, around 90% seen once. This clone was recorded once. This CDR3 comprises 16 residues. The V gene end was trimmed by 4 bases and the J gene end by 2 bases; junction bases not matched to a gene: 7. Germline CDR1 SGHDT, CDR2 YYEEEE. The origin of this receptor is a woman aged 18 to 35 in good health and CMV-seronegative. The sequenced material came from PBMCs. The chain couples TRBV5-6 to TRBJ2-1; TRBD2 matches 9 bases. Here the CDR3 DNA reads TGTGCCAGCAGCACCTTTAGCGGGGGCCCCTACAATGAGCAGTTCTTC. Translating gives CASSTFSGGPYNEQFF.